The 5 T cell receptor beta chains reported below all come from one sample, sequenced in a study of a mutant IDH1 vaccine in newly diagnosed glioma (dated by TCRdb to the early 2020s). In light of the paper, this sample's time point label describes: baseline, week 1 (first vaccination visit). The treatment or condition label corresponds to: pre-vaccination baseline after standard-of-care therapy. Library preparation used the immunoSEQ multiplex PCR assay. In its TCRdb copy, this immuneACCESS table keeps in-frame sequences only and misses some clones. Where compared with another copy, unresolved V genes explain less than half of these, and the others have no known cause. Present in this sample are about 54,000 clones, 70% to 90% of which were seen just once. Clones ranked in the top ten supply around 18% of the sample. This specimen consisted of PBMCs, obtained from a glioma patient treated with radiotherapy, temozolomide or both. These TCRs come from a man younger than 35 with glioma.

The chain carries TRBV11-2 and TRBJ1-1, with D unclear. The length of the CDR3 is 13 residues. The germline CDR1 and CDR2 sequences are SGHAT and FQNNGV. Trimming stripped 5 bases from V and 3 bases from J, with 10 bases between. CDR3 nucleotides: TGTGCCAGCAGCCCTACGGGTCACACTGAAGCTTTCTTT. Translated: CASSPTGHTEAFF. The variable domain in full, completed from reference TRBV11-2 and TRBJ1-1, reads EAGVAQSPRYKIIEKRQSVAFWCNPISGHATLYWYQQILGQGPKLLIQFQNNGVVDDSQLPKDRFSAERLKGVDSTLKIQPAKLEDSAVYLCASSPTGHTEAFFGQGTRLTVV.

V is TRBV7-9 and J is TRBJ1-5, with D unresolved. Germline assignment: CDR1 SEHNR and CDR2 FQNEAQ (reference sequence). V lost 8 bases to trimming and J lost 1 base, with 15 bases between them. This CDR3 is 15 amino acids long. The CDR3 DNA follows: TGTGCCAGCGGAGATACAGATCTCAGCAATCAGCCCCAGCATTTT. Its protein is CASGDTDLSNQPQHF.

V gene TRBV27 combines with J gene TRBJ2-5, with D perhaps assigned TRBD1 or TRBD2 (5 bases each). The length of the CDR3 is 16 residues. The germline CDR1 and CDR2 sequences are MNHEY and SMNVEV (reference sequence). V was trimmed by 2 bases and J by 3 bases, leaving 16 bases between them. The CDR3 nucleotides are TGTGCCAGCAGTTTAGGTTTTGGGACCGAGAAAGAGACCCAGTACTTC. Amino acids: CASSLGFGTEKETQYF.

The chain links TRBV7-9 to TRBJ1-1; D might be TRBD1 (5 bases). V shed 3 bases and J shed 4 bases, with 18 bases lying between them. Germline CDR1 reads SEHNR; CDR2 reads FQNEAQ (reference sequence). CDR3 length: 16 residues. The CDR3 nucleotides read TGTGCCAGCAGCTTGTGGAAGGGGCAGACCCTCACTGAAGCTTTCTTT. This gives the protein CASSLWKGQTLTEAFF.

CDR3 protein: CASSLVGPNQPQHF. For the CDR3, the DNA is TGTGCCAGCAGCTTAGTAGGCCCCAATCAGCCCCAGCATTTT. The chain employs TRBV7-9 and TRBJ1-5; no reliable D call. Trimming cost V 1 base and J 3 bases, with 7 bases left between them. Germline CDR1 is SEHNR and CDR2 is FQNEAQ (reference sequence). The CDR3 consists of 14 residues.